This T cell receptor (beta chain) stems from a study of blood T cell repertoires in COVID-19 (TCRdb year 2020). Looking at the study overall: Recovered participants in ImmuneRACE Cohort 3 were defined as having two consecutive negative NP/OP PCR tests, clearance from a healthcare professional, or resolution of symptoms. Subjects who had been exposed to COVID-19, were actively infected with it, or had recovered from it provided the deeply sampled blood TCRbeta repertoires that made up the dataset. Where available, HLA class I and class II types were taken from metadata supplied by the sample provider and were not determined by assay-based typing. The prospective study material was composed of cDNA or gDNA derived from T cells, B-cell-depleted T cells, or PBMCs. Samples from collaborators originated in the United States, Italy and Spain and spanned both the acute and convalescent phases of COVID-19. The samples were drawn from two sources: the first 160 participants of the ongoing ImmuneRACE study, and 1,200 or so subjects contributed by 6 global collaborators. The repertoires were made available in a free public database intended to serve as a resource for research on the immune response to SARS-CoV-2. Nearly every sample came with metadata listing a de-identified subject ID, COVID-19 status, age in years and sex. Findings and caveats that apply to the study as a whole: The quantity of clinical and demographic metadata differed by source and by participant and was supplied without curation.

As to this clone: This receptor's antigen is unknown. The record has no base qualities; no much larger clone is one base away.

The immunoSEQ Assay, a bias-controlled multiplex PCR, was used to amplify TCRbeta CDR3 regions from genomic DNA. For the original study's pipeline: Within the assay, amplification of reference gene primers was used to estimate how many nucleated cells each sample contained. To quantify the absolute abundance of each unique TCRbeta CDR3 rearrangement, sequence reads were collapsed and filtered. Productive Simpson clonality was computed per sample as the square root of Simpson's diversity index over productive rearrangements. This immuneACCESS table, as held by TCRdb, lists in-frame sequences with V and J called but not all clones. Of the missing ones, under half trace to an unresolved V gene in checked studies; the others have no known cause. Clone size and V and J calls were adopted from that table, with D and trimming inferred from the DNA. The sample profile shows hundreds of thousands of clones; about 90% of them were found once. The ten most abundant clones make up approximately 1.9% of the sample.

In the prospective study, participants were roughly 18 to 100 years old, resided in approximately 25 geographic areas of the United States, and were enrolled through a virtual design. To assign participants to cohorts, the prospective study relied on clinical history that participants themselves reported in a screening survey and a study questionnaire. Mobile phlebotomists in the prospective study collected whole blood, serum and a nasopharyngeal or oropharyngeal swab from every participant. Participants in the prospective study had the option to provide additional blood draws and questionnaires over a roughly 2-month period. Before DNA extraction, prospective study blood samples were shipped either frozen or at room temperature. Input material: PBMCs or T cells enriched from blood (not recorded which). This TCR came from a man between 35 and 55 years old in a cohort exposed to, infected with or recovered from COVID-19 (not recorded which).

The nucleotide sequence is given as TGTGCCAGCAGCTCGGGACAGGGTGGTGGCTACACCTTC. This encodes CASSSGQGGGYTF. The chain links TRBV11-2 with TRBJ1-2, with 9 bases matching TRBD1. From the germline V gene, CDR1 is SGHAT and CDR2 is FQNNGV. From its cysteine to its phenylalanine, the CDR3 spans 13 amino acids. The sequence is cut down to CDR3 DNA, 39 bases in frame from base 1. Trimming takes 4 bases off V and 7 bases off J; junction bases not matched to a gene: 4. Joined to the reference TRBV11-2 and TRBJ1-2 proteins, this CDR3 gives the full variable domain: EAGVAQSPRYKIIEKRQSVAFWCNPISGHATLYWYQQILGQGPKLLIQFQNNGVVDDSQLPKDRFSAERLKGVDSTLKIQPAKLEDSAVYLCASSSGQGGGYTFGSGTRLTVV.